This entry describes one T cell receptor beta chain. The data are from a study of blood T cell repertoires in COVID-19. Whole-study context: COVID-19 samples collected from the United States, Italy and Spain covered acute and convalescent phases. Sources were T cells, B-cell-depleted T cells, or PBMCs; the material itself was cDNA or gDNA.

Seattle patient enrollment occurred during active infection, with longitudinal follow-up thereafter. In the source study's methods: Researchers report that nucleated cell counts were estimated from reference gene primer amplification. Repertoires were generated with immunoSEQ multiplex PCR, while TCRdb's copy carries only in-frame clones and drops some. The DNA was the basis for D and trimming; V, J and clone size are from that table. Of about 350,000 clones listed, 87% are singletons. The CDR3 is 14 residues long. Trimming cost V 4 bases and J 6 bases; bases outside gene matches: 7. CDR1 and CDR2 from the germline V gene are SGHTA and FQGNSA.

The specimen was peripheral blood. The chain uses TRBV7-2 and TRBJ1-2; 8 positions match TRBD1. This sequence was found in a woman aged 45-60 years with COVID-19, enrolled during active disease. The DNA for the CDR3 is TGTGCCAGCAGCTCCCTGGACAGGGTGAATGGCTACACCTTC. Translation: CASSSLDRVNGYTF.